This T cell receptor beta chain was captured by sequencing in a study of T cell responses to AZD1222 COVID-19 vaccine. Study as a whole: Both about-4-week and about-12-week second-dose recipients were combined. Study-level results: Among AZD1222 vaccinees, only 5 to 7 were seropositive at baseline. Across spike, vaccine-associated CD4 TCRs were found, dominant at 160-218 and 743-854. The reported proportion of spike-specific TCRs targeting unmutated variant regions was nearly half.

As regards this clone: What it binds is not known.

J lost 7 bases, V lost 3 bases, and 8 bases had no gene match. CDR3 length: 16 amino acids. Germline V lookup: CDR1 MGHRA, CDR2 YSYEKL. Profiling relied on immunoSEQ multiplex PCR, and the TCRdb table lists in-frame clones only, not all of them. The data show around 140,000 clones, about 93% seen once. This TCR came from an adult in good health. J is TRBJ1-6 and V is TRBV4-1, with 8 positions matching TRBD1. Here the sequenced sample was peripheral blood, taken on day 0 of AZD1222 vaccination. Here the CDR3 reads CASSHLPPGGNSPLHF. CDR3 sequence (DNA): TGCGCCAGCAGCCACCTACCTCCAGGGGGCAATTCACCCCTCCACTTT.